This T cell receptor (beta chain) derives from a study of post-analysis software for immune sequencing data. For the study at large: There were relapsing-remitting, secondary progressive and progressive-relapsing multiple sclerosis among the disease courses included. Study results and caveats: Samples from one preparation batch, clustered by F measure, grouped strongly together. Relative to controls, patients with multiple sclerosis showed significantly lower normalized Chao1 diversity. Patients showed TRBV5-6, TRBV5-1 and TRBV20-1 among roughly 5 TRBV segments more frequent than in controls.

Remarks on this clonotype: The antigen is undetermined.

The TCR beta cDNA libraries carried unique molecular identifiers. Input amounts of roughly 0.9 to 10 million T cells were used. These gave about 500,000 cDNA molecules, so each molecule approximated one T cell. TCRdb reanalysed the PCR reads using MiXCR and keeps one entry per CDR3 protein. The sample carries about 820,000 distinct CDR3 sequences, about 50% recorded once. Germline lookup yields CDR1 MNHEY and CDR2 SMNVEV (reference sequence). The ends were cut back, 5 bases at V and 2 bases at J, with 18 bases in the middle. The CDR3 runs to 16 residues. The chain joins TRBV27 to TRBJ1-2, with D hard to call. Sequenced material: blood. The sequence was obtained from a girl under 18 with multiple sclerosis. The CDR3 coding sequence is TGTGCCAGCAGTCCCTCTAGGGCAAGAAGAAACTATGGCTACACCTTC. This sequence encodes CASSPSRARRNYGYTF.